The 27 T cell receptor gamma chains given below trace back to one sample, sequenced in a study of gamma delta lymphoproliferative disorders and STAT genes. Genomic DNA from isolated PBMCs served as the sequencing template. TCRdb reprocessed the multiplex PCR reads using CATT. The sample yields 400 to 550 gamma-chain clones, 17% seen once. The sample taken for sequencing was blood. These receptors all stem from a human donor with gamma-delta T-cell large granular lymphocyte leukemia.

This CDR3 reads CAAWDYRETESRWIKTF. The CDR3 nucleotides read TGTGCTGCGTGGGATTATAGGGAGACGGAGTCTCGCTGGATCAAGACGTTT. The chain couples TRGV10 to TRGJP2. No J gene is reported in TCRdb; it was inferred here by comparing the DNA with germline. TRGV10 is an ORF, and what it does is uncertain. The CDR3 totals 17 residues. The junction had 24 bases not matched to a gene; V was cut back by 8 bases and J by 11 bases.

The chain combines TRGV9 with TRGJ1 or TRGJ2. The J gene, left out of TCRdb, was set here by checking the DNA against germline. V dropped 1 base and J dropped 7; count of bases not matched to a gene: 10. Germline V gene sequence: CDR1 GITISATS, CDR2 ISYDGTV (reference sequence). The CDR3 contains 14 residues. CDR3 loop: CALWEVGPKYKKLF. The CDR3 DNA follows: TGTGCCTTGTGGGAGGTAGGACCCAAGTATAAGAAACTCTTT.

V and J are TRGV2 and TRGJ1 or TRGJ2. TCRdb gives no J gene; it was assigned here by matching the DNA to germline. The trim removed 0 bases at V and 6 bases at J, leaving 2 bases unmatched. The CDR3 is 12 residues long. Germline CDR1 EGSNGY, CDR2 YDSYNSKV. The CDR3 DNA is TGTGCCACCTGGGACGGGCGTTATAAGAAACTCTTT. It is translated as CATWDGRYKKLF.

This clone has a handful of counts. J is TRGJ1 or TRGJ2 and V is TRGV2. TCRdb gives no J gene; it was assigned here by matching the DNA to germline. V trimming: 0 bases; J trimming: 4 bases; junction bases outside the gene matches: 6. The germline CDR1 and CDR2 sequences are EGSNGY and YDSYNSKV. This CDR3 is built from 14 residues. CDR3 DNA: TGTGCCACCTGGGACGGGCTGGAGTATTATAAGAAACTCTTT. It translates to CATWDGLEYYKKLF.

The rearrangement joins TRGV2 to TRGJ1 or TRGJ2. The J gene was missing in TCRdb and was found by matching the end of the DNA to germline. Germline CDR1 is EGSNGY and CDR2 is YDSYNSKV. Germline trimming cut 1 base from V and 1 base from J; bases unmatched to any gene: 1. The CDR3 runs 13 residues. CDR3 residues: CATWDGNYYKKLF. The CDR3 bases are TGTGCCACCTGGGACGGTAATTATTATAAGAAACTCTTT.

Points on this clone: A far larger clone is a single base away, which makes a read error likely. The limits of the CDR3 on the DNA are not certain, so only TCRdb's listed CDR3 is given. The J segment was not called; the V segment is TRGV11. TRGV11 qualifies as an ORF whose function is uncertain. Inclusive of both ends, the CDR3 amounts to 18 amino acids. The CDR3 sequence: CTTVPAGLTRRKWYKKLF.

With regard to this clone: The protein held in TCRdb is that of a much larger clone and does not match this DNA's translation at residue 3, likely because of a read error; the protein shown is translated from the DNA. The rearrangement uses TRGV2 and TRGJP2. The J gene comes from matching the DNA to germline here; TCRdb lacks it. The length of the CDR3 is 16 residues. Germline V gene data show CDR1 as EGSNGY and CDR2 as YDSYNSKV. CDR3 amino acids: CAIWDGPGSSDWIKTF. CDR3 nucleotides: TGTGCCATCTGGGACGGGCCGGGGAGTAGTGATTGGATCAAGACGTTT.

This clone has a handful of counts. The chain couples TRGV2 to TRGJ1 or TRGJ2. No J gene was available from TCRdb, and it was assigned here by a germline match of the DNA. This CDR3 is 13 amino acids long. Unmatched junction bases numbered 5, after V lost 3 bases and J lost 3 bases. In germline, CDR1 is EGSNGY, CDR2 YDSYNSKV. CDR3 nucleotide sequence: TGTGCCACCTGGGACCGTCCTTATTATAAGAAACTCTTT. This gives the protein CATWDRPYYKKLF.

This clone was recorded a few times. The chain uses TRGV9 and TRGJP2. Here the J gene came from matching the DNA to germline, since TCRdb omits it. CDR1 and CDR2 (germline): GITISATS, ISYDGTV (reference sequence). V shed 6 bases and J 2 bases; nucleotides not matched to a gene: 3. The CDR3 has 13 residues. The CDR3 loop reads CALWSSSDWIKTF. The CDR3, as DNA: TGTGCCTTGTGGAGCAGTAGTGATTGGATCAAGACGTTT.

This clone showed up just a few times. Other DNA sequences of this sample code for an identical CDR3. The V call is TRGV2, the J call TRGJ1 or TRGJ2. The J gene, absent from TCRdb, was called here by matching the DNA to germline. Germline V CDR1 and CDR2: EGSNGY, YDSYNSKV. J was trimmed by 4 bases and V by 0 bases; bases with no gene match: 3. CDR3 length equals 13 residues. The CDR3 DNA sequence: TGTGCCACCTGGGACGGGCGATATTATAAGAAACTCTTT. Its protein is CATWDGRYYKKLF.

A note on this clone: A far larger clone lies a single base away; this is likely a read error. The sample contains more than one DNA sequence encoding this CDR3. This chain joins TRGV2 and TRGJ1 or TRGJ2. The J gene was not available in TCRdb and was assigned here by matching the DNA to germline segments. The CDR3 loop spans 14 amino acids. Germline V gives CDR1 EGSNGY, CDR2 YDSYNSKV. CDR3 in DNA: TGCGCCACCTGGGACGGGCCGTCGTATTATAAGAAACTCTTT. It is translated as CATWDGPSYYKKLF.

The chain employs TRGV8 and TRGJ1 or TRGJ2. TCRdb carries no J gene annotation; the J gene was assigned here by matching the DNA with germline. The CDR3 is 15 residues long. CDR1 and CDR2 (germline): VENAVY, YDSYNSRV. Trimming at V came to 0 bases and at J to 4 bases, leaving 9 bases not matched to a gene. CDR3: CATWDRPGTYYKKLF. The CDR3 nucleotides are TGTGCCACCTGGGATAGGCCGGGAACATATTATAAGAAACTCTTT.

This clone was detected only a few times. A far larger clone is just one base off, so this is likely a read error. The same CDR3 arises from other DNA sequences in this sample as well. A V gene of TRGV10 was called, but no J gene was assigned. TRGV10 counts as an open reading frame of uncertain function. The CDR3 length is 14 residues. The CDR3 DNA sequence: TGTGCTGCGTGGACCCTATCCACTGGTTGGTTTAAGATATTT. Translation: CAAWTLSTGWFKIF.

The chain combines TRGV4 with TRGJ1 or TRGJ2. TCRdb leaves out the J gene; it was filled in here by matching the DNA to germline. V lost 4 bases and J lost 2; bases outside the gene matches: 14. The CDR3 runs to 16 residues. Germline V gene sequence: CDR1 EGSTGY, CDR2 YDSYTSSV. CDR3 sequence reads: CATWDGPSMDYYKKLF. CDR3 DNA: TGTGCCACCTGGGACGGGCCTAGCATGGATTATTATAAGAAACTCTTT.

There are a few counts of this clone. The same CDR3 arises from other DNA sequences in this sample as well. This chain links TRGV3 with TRGJ1 or TRGJ2. The J gene was missing in TCRdb and was found by matching the end of the DNA to germline. The germline V gene has CDR1 VTNTFY and CDR2 YDVSTARD (reference sequence). This CDR3 is built from 11 residues. Losses at the gene ends were 0 bases for V and 7 bases for J; bases not matched to a gene: 0. The CDR3 here is CATWDRYKKLF. The CDR3 DNA reads as TGTGCCACCTGGGACAGGTATAAGAAACTCTTT.

The chain carries TRGV2 and TRGJ1 or TRGJ2. TCRdb is silent on the J gene; assignment here came from matching the DNA to germline. J gave up 6 bases and V 0 bases, and 8 bases lay outside the gene matches. This CDR3 has 14 residues. CDR1 is EGSNGY and CDR2 is YDSYNSKV in the germline V gene. The chain's CDR3 is CATWDGAHCYKKLF. The CDR3 DNA sequence: TGTGCCACCTGGGACGGGGCCCATTGTTATAAGAAACTCTTT.

The chain employs TRGV11 and TRGJ1 or TRGJ2. Here the J gene came from matching the DNA to germline, since TCRdb omits it. TRGV11 is noted as an ORF with a role that remains uncertain. V was clipped by 7 bases and J by 7 bases; unmatched bases: 16. The CDR3 runs to 15 residues. In nucleotides, the CDR3 is TGTGCCTGCTGGATAACGAGGCGCAAGTGGTATAAGAAACTCTTT. Translation gives CACWITRRKWYKKLF.

For this clone: Because the CDR3's place on the DNA is in doubt, the DNA is left out and the CDR3 is given as listed by TCRdb. This specimen includes other DNA sequences encoding the same CDR3. No J gene was assigned, while the V gene was called as TRGV11. TRGV11 falls under the ORF class, with uncertain function. The CDR3 is 17 amino acids in total, end residues counted. The CDR3 loop is CTTVPAGPRGRYYKKLF.

This clone was detected only a few times. A far more abundant clone sits one base away, making this likely a read error. No DNA is shown, since the ends of the CDR3 on it are uncertain; the CDR3 is the one TCRdb lists. J gene calling gave no result, while the V gene is TRGV11. TRGV11 has ORF status, its function being uncertain. From its first to its last residue, the CDR3 has 18 amino acids. The CDR3 protein is CTTVPAGLTRRKWYKKLF.

This clone has only a few counts. A far larger clone differs by one base, so this is likely a read error. Other DNA sequences from this sample encode an identical CDR3 as well. This chain uses TRGV2 with TRGJ1 or TRGJ2. The J gene, not given by TCRdb, was assigned here from a germline match of the nucleotide sequence. The germline V gene encodes CDR1 EGSNGY and CDR2 YDSYNSKV. The CDR3 sequence is 14 residues long. The CDR3 coding sequence is TGTGCCACTTGGGACGGGCCGTCGTATTATAAGAAACTCTTT. This gives the protein CATWDGPSYYKKLF.

The chain employs TRGV8 and TRGJ1 or TRGJ2. The J gene is absent in TCRdb and was assigned here via DNA matching to germline. The CDR3 runs to 17 residues. CDR1 VENAVY and CDR2 YDSYNSRV come from the germline V gene. After removal of 3 bases from V and 0 bases from J, the junction contained 14 bases not matched to a gene. The CDR3 reads CATWDCQSFPNYYKKLF. CDR3 sequence (DNA): TGTGCCACCTGGGATTGCCAAAGTTTTCCGAATTATTATAAGAAACTCTTT.

This clone qualifies as medium-sized. The chain has TRGV10 and TRGJP1. No J gene was available from TCRdb, and it was assigned here by a germline match of the DNA. TRGV10 belongs to the ORF category, with a function that is uncertain. With 13 bases clipped from V and 7 bases from J, the junction kept 13 bases outside the gene matches. The CDR3 has 13 residues. CDR3 in DNA: TGTGCTGACAGGGGCCTGGGTGGTTGGTTCAAGATATTT. Translating it yields CADRGLGGWFKIF.

About this clone: The translation of this DNA and the TCRdb protein of a much larger clone differ at residue 4, probably owing to a read error; the protein shown here is translated from the DNA. CDR3 nucleotide sequence: TGTGCCACCCGGGACGGGCCGGGGAGTAGTGATTGGATCAAGACGTTT. It encodes CATRDGPGSSDWIKTF. V usage is TRGV2 and J usage is TRGJP2. The J gene, absent from TCRdb, was called here by matching the DNA to germline. Germline CDR1 is EGSNGY and CDR2 is YDSYNSKV. The CDR3 contains 16 residues.

There are a few counts of this clone. TCRdb attributes to this sequence the protein of a much larger clone, which differs from the DNA translation at residue 9; a read error is likely, and the protein displayed is translated from the DNA. This rearrangement joins TRGV2 to TRGJ1 or TRGJ2. The J gene is absent in TCRdb and was assigned here via DNA matching to germline. V shed 0 bases and J 5 bases; nucleotides not matched to a gene: 7. This CDR3 region has 14 residues. Germline lookup yields CDR1 EGSNGY and CDR2 YDSYNSKV. This CDR3 is CATWDGPSHYKKLF. In DNA, the CDR3 is TGTGCCACCTGGGACGGGCCGTCGCATTATAAGAAACTCTTT.

This clone turned up a few times. The genes are TRGV8 and TRGJ1 or TRGJ2. As TCRdb names no J gene, one was assigned here on the basis of a DNA match to germline. The V gene's germline CDR1 is VENAVY and CDR2 YDSYNSRV. Trimming removed 0 bases from V and 11 bases from J; junction bases left unmatched: 4. CDR3 length: 11 residues. CDR3 sequence reads: CATWDRPQKLF. The CDR3 DNA is TGTGCCACCTGGGATAGGCCACAGAAACTCTTT.

CDR3 in DNA: TGTGCCACCTGGGATTATCTTGCTGGTTGGTTCAAGATATTT. Translated, it gives CATWDYLAGWFKIF. The rearrangement uses TRGV8 and TRGJP1. TCRdb leaves out the J gene; it was filled in here by matching the DNA to germline. The CDR3 has 14 residues. Per germline, CDR1 VENAVY and CDR2 YDSYNSRV. V trimming: 3 bases; J trimming: 6 bases; junction bases outside the gene matches: 7.

This clone came up a few times. CDR3 sequence (DNA): TGTGCCTTGTGGGAGGTGGAAGAGTTGGGCAAAAAAATCAAGGTATTT. Protein sequence: CALWEVEELGKKIKVF. The chain is built from TRGV9 and TRGJP. TCRdb leaves out the J gene; it was filled in here by matching the DNA to germline. Germline lookup yields CDR1 GITISATS and CDR2 ISYDGTV (reference sequence). The trim removed 0 bases at V and 5 bases at J, leaving 1 base unmatched. The CDR3 has 16 amino acids.